Sequencing of this TCR beta chain was carried out in a study of tumor-infiltrating lymphocytes in oesophageal squamous cell carcinoma. TCRdb itself ran the PCR reads through MiXCR, one entry per CDR3 protein. Here the sample spans just under 20,000 distinct CDR3 sequences, about 43% being singletons. CDR3 size: 16 residues. From germline, CDR1 is SGHTA and CDR2 FQGNSA. This clonotype was seen at least ten times. Sequenced material: normal esophageal tissue next to the tumor. V and J are TRBV7-2 and TRBJ2-7; 10 nucleotides line up with TRBD2. The J call may be incorrect, as the DNA end agrees better with TRBJ2-1. This clonotype was obtained from a male donor with esophageal squamous cell carcinoma. CDR3 loop: CASSLAASGSSYEQFF. CDR3 DNA sequence: TGTGCCAGCAGCTTAGCTGCTAGCGGGAGCTCCTACGAGCAGTTCTTC.